This TCR beta chain was recorded in a study of blood T cells in healthy people across ages. General observations from the study: Diversity estimated from one million T cells was considered an underestimate. Donors of long life had a larger count of naive CD4+ cells and greater diversity than aged donors.

V was pared by 7 bases and J by 6 bases, with 13 bases between. CDR1 is DFQATT, CDR2 SNEGSKA, per germline (reference sequence). This CDR3 spans 11 amino acids. A J-beta primer mix and a sample-barcoded 5' primer were used in a second PCR of about 7 to 12 cycles. TCRdb called the 5' RACE reads again in MiXCR, with one record for every CDR3 protein. The sample has roughly 930,000 distinct CDR3 sequences, around 46% seen once. A word on this clonotype: Its antigen is undetermined.

The TCR originated in a man aged 25-45 years in good health. The sequenced material came from blood. The rearrangement links TRBV20-1 to TRBJ2-7; D not resolved. CDR3 nucleotide sequence: TGCAGTGTCCCCACTTTGGTCGAGCAGTACTTC. Translated: CSVPTLVEQYF.